This T cell receptor (beta chain) was sequenced during a study of blood T cell repertoires in COVID-19. Study at large: PBMCs, B-cell-depleted T cells, or T cells provided the cDNA or gDNA that made up the material.

The CDR3 is 15 amino acids. V shed 4 bases and J 4 bases; nucleotides not matched to a gene: 8. Germline V lookup: CDR1 MNHEY, CDR2 SVGAGI. Sequencing was performed with immunoSEQ multiplex PCR; in TCRdb, only in-frame clones are kept and a portion is missing. The data show about 360,000 clones, with approximately 91% seen just once and roughly 2% held by the top ten. The TCR originated in a woman between 40 and 50 years old with acute COVID-19. Sequenced material: PBMCs or T cells enriched from blood (not recorded which). The V call is TRBV6-5, the J call TRBJ2-7, with 9 bases matching TRBD1. CDR3 region: CASSLGQGVRYEQYF. Written as DNA, the CDR3 is TGTGCCAGCAGTTTGGGACAGGGTGTAAGGTACGAGCAGTACTTC.